This TCR beta chain came from a study of beta chain features in type 1 diabetes. Across the whole study: Patients shared similar age, gender and cell yields with healthy donors.

The study, taken as a whole, reports: The naive, central memory and Treg TCRB repertoires showed an apparent similarity that was greater among patients than among healthy donors. All four CD4+ subsets of Type 1 diabetes patients contained TCRB CDR3s that were moderately but significantly shorter.

The germline V gene has CDR1 SGHRS and CDR2 YFSETQ. This CDR3 is built from 16 residues. J gave up 2 bases and V 1 base, and 4 bases lay outside the gene matches. To note about this clone: Its target is not known.

All of the isolated RNA was reverse transcribed, so expressed TCRB transcripts were sequenced. Sequenced naive, central memory and regulatory T cell samples produced an average of about 3.6 million reads. The data were produced by immunoSEQ multiplex PCR, yet TCRdb's version contains in-frame clones alone and is incomplete. There are about 660,000 clones in the sample; over 11% occur only once, and roughly 0.04% lies in the top ten. What was sequenced was naive CD4+ T cells from blood. This clonotype was obtained from a man younger than 30 with type 1 diabetes. The V and J genes are TRBV5-1 and TRBJ2-5, with 11 bases aligning to TRBD1. The CDR3 region is CASSLTGQGEQETQYF. CDR3 sequence (DNA): TGCGCCAGCAGCTTGACGGGACAGGGGGAGCAAGAGACCCAGTACTTC.